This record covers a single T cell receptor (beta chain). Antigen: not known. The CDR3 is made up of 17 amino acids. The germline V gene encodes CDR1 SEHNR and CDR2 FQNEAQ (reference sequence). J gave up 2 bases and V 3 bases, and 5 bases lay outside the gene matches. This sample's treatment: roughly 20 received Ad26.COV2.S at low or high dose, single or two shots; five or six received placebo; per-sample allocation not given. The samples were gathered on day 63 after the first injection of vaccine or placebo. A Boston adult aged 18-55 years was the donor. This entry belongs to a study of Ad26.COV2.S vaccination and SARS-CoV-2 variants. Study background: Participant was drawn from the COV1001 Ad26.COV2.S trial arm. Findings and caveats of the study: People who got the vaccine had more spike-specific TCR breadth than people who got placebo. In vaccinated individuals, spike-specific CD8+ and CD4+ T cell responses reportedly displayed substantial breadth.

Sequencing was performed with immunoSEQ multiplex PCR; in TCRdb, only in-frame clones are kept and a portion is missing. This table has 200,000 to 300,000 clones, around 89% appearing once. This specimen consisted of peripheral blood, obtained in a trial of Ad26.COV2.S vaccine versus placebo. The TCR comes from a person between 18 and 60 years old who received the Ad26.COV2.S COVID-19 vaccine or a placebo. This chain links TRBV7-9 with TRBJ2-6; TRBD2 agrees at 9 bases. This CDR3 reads CASSFRSGRTGANVLTF. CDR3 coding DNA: TGTGCCAGCAGCTTTAGAAGCGGGAGGACTGGGGCCAACGTCCTGACTTTC.